Listed below are T cell receptor beta chains from one sample, sequenced in a study of blood T cell repertoires in COVID-19. Produced via immunoSEQ multiplex PCR; TCRdb's table is partial and in-frame only. The sample consists of approximately 180,000 clones, over 75% of them appearing once. Source material: peripheral blood. The receptors stem from a human donor with active or convalescent COVID-19. The donor label of this sample is uncertain. Both conserved end residues are part of each CDR3. The D gene is left open where the match is weak. Size values are once, few and many counts, or a class for expanded clones, and some rows have none.

V	J	length	size	D	CDR3	DNA
TRBV4-3	TRBJ1-1	15	-	-	CASSQVRNMNTEAFF	TGCGCCAGCAGCCAAGTCAGGAACATGAACACTGAAGCTTTCTTT
TRBV10-3	TRBJ1-1	15	-	TRBD1	CASTGVGQGNTEAFF	TGTGCCTCTACTGGCGTGGGACAGGGGAACACTGAAGCTTTCTTT
TRBV30	TRBJ1-6	13	-	TRBD1	CAWTQGEGTPLHF	TGTGCCTGGACTCAGGGGGAAGGCACACCCCTCCACTTT
TRBV30	TRBJ1-6	14	-	-	CASSDSSYNSPLHF	TGTGCCTCATCCGACAGCTCCTATAATTCACCCCTCCACTTT
TRBV10-3	TRBJ2-3	13	once	-	CATNGGPEDTQYF	TGTGCCACCAACGGAGGGCCGGAAGATACGCAGTATTTT
TRBV6-5	TRBJ1-4	14	-	TRBD1	CASSQQGSGEKLFF	TGTGCCAGCAGCCAACAGGGGAGTGGCGAAAAACTGTTTTTT
TRBV5-1	TRBJ2-1	14	once	TRBD1	CASSLQGAGNEQFF	TGCGCCAGCAGCTTGCAGGGGGCAGGCAATGAGCAGTTCTTC
TRBV5-4	TRBJ2-3	15	-	TRBD2	CASSLGAGVTDTQYF	TGTGCCAGCAGCTTGGGAGCGGGGGTCACAGATACGCAGTATTTT
TRBV10-3	TRBJ1-1	15	-	-	CAISEEGRGGTEAFF	TGTGCCATCAGTGAGGAAGGGCGAGGAGGCACTGAAGCTTTCTTT
TRBV24-1	TRBJ2-3	17	-	TRBD2	CATSDSGLAGVLDTQYF	TGTGCCACCAGTGATTCTGGACTAGCGGGAGTATTAGATACGCAGTATTTT
TRBV3-1/TRBV3-2	TRBJ2-1	16	once	TRBD2	CASSQTLGGFYNEQFF	TGTGCCAGCAGCCAAACCTTGGGAGGGTTTTACAATGAGCAGTTCTTC
TRBV2	TRBJ1-1	14	-	-	CASSGLQGGTEAFF	TGTGCCAGCAGTGGATTACAGGGTGGCACTGAAGCTTTCTTT
TRBV7-2	TRBJ1-5	13	-	-	CASTFSGGQPQHF	TGTGCCAGCACCTTCAGCGGGGGGCAGCCCCAGCATTTT
TRBV18	TRBJ1-6	13	few	-	CASSPERHSPLHF	TGTGCCAGCTCACCTGAGAGGCATTCACCCCTCCACTTT
TRBV7-2	TRBJ2-1	14	-	-	CASRSTSWANEQFF	TGTGCCAGCAGGTCCACGAGCTGGGCCAATGAGCAGTTCTTC
TRBV7-9	TRBJ2-7	14	-	-	CASSLDGSSYEQYF	TGTGCCAGCAGCTTAGACGGGAGCTCCTACGAGCAGTACTTC
TRBV5-1	TRBJ2-3	11	-	-	CASSLTSTQYF	TGCGCCAGCAGCTTGACTAGTACGCAGTATTTT
TRBV30	TRBJ1-4	13	-	-	CAWAPGAVEKLFF	TGTGCCTGGGCCCCAGGGGCGGTCGAAAAACTGTTTTTT
TRBV3-1/TRBV3-2	TRBJ2-3	13	-	-	CASSRNGEDTQYF	TGTGCCAGCAGCCGAAATGGAGAAGATACGCAGTATTTT
TRBV7-9	TRBJ1-2	14	few	TRBD1	CASSPGTELYGYTF	TGTGCCAGCAGCCCCGGGACAGAGCTCTATGGCTACACCTTC
TRBV9	TRBJ2-7	16	once	TRBD2	CASSVEGAGSTYEQYF	TGTGCCAGCAGCGTAGAAGGAGCGGGGAGTACCTACGAGCAGTACTTC
TRBV5-4	TRBJ2-3	15	-	TRBD2	CASSLGTSIANTQYF	TGTGCCAGCAGCTTAGGGACTAGTATTGCGAATACGCAGTATTTT
TRBV30	TRBJ1-1	15	-	-	CAWSVGDKGYSEAFF	TGTGCCTGGAGTGTTGGGGACAAAGGTTACTCTGAAGCTTTCTTT
TRBV19	TRBJ1-6	16	-	-	CASSMGAGGQSSPLHF	TGTGCCAGTAGTATGGGGGCCGGGGGGCAGAGTTCACCCCTCCACTTT
TRBV27	TRBJ2-7	16	-	-	CASSLSGRTSRHEQYF	TGTGCCAGCAGTTTATCGGGGAGGACTTCGCGGCACGAGCAGTACTTC
TRBV24-1	TRBJ2-1	13	-	-	CATSDSWQNEQFF	TGTGCCACCAGTGATTCGTGGCAGAATGAGCAGTTCTTC
TRBV18	TRBJ2-1	14	-	-	CASSLLAARDEQFF	TGTGCCAGCTCACTGCTGGCGGCGAGGGATGAGCAGTTCTTC
TRBV24-1	TRBJ2-3	13	-	TRBD2	CATSDRSGGSQYF	TGTGCCACCAGTGACCGAAGCGGGGGATCGCAGTATTTT
TRBV7-9	TRBJ2-7	15	-	-	CASSVRQGRAYEQYF	TGTGCCAGCAGCGTGCGGCAGGGGCGCGCCTACGAGCAGTACTTC
TRBV2	TRBJ1-3	11	-	-	CASSAVNTIYF	TGTGCCAGCAGTGCAGTAAACACCATATATTTT
TRBV18	TRBJ1-4	14	few	-	CASSPGATNEKLFF	TGTGCCAGCTCACCAGGGGCGACTAATGAAAAACTGTTTTTT
TRBV2	TRBJ2-1	15	-	-	CASRETYLSYNEQFF	TGTGCCAGCAGGGAGACTTACCTCTCCTACAATGAGCAGTTCTTC
TRBV7-3	TRBJ2-5	15	-	-	CASSLNGRNQETQYF	TGTGCCAGCAGCTTAAATGGGCGTAACCAAGAGACCCAGTACTTC
TRBV2	TRBJ1-2	13	-	TRBD1	CARRDRVLYGYTF	TGTGCCAGGCGCGACAGGGTTCTCTATGGCTACACCTTC
TRBV6-2/TRBV6-3	TRBJ2-7	13	few	TRBD1	CASSRGTGGEQYF	TGTGCCAGCAGTCGCGGGACAGGAGGCGAGCAGTACTTC
TRBV7-2	TRBJ1-4	14	-	-	CASGRGPTNEKLFF	TGTGCCAGCGGTAGGGGTCCAACTAATGAAAAACTGTTTTTT
TRBV7-6	TRBJ2-7	15	-	-	CASSLGTTNFYEQYF	TGTGCCAGCAGCTTAGGGACTACGAACTTCTACGAGCAGTACTTC
TRBV19	TRBJ2-1	12	-	-	CASSGEGLNLFF	TGTGCCAGTTCGGGCGAGGGCCTTAATCTGTTCTTC
TRBV5-4	TRBJ2-6	18	-	TRBD2	CASSSGLAGGAGANVLTF	TGTGCCAGCAGCTCCGGACTAGCGGGAGGGGCAGGGGCCAACGTCCTGACTTTC
TRBV6-5	TRBJ2-2	13	-	-	CASSYSSLRELFF	TGTGCCAGCAGTTACTCTAGCCTGAGGGAGCTGTTTTTT
TRBV5-5	TRBJ1-5	16	-	TRBD1	CASSIAGTGEGQPQHF	TGTGCCAGCAGCATCGCCGGGACAGGGGAGGGGCAGCCCCAGCATTTT